These 8 T cell receptor beta chains originate from one sample sequenced in a study of T cell responses to AZD1222 COVID-19 vaccine listed by TCRdb under 2021. The time point label corresponds to: baseline before first vaccination. The treatment or condition label on this specimen signifies: meningococcal conjugate vaccine given as trial control. Library method: the immunoSEQ multiplex PCR assay. Drawn from immuneACCESS, this table holds only the in-frame rearrangements with V and J called that TCRdb kept. Clones are partly lost; checked studies trace under half to an unresolved V gene and leave the rest unexplained. The sample includes more than 150,000 clones, with around 87% observed a single time. 2.5% to 3% of the sample is held by the ten biggest clonotypes. The sequencing used peripheral blood, collected on day 0 of MenACWY control vaccination. These receptors came from an adult in good health.

The V and J genes are TRBV24-1 and TRBJ2-2, with no clear D. V shed 3 bases and J shed 4 bases, with 8 bases lying between them. Germline V gives CDR1 KGHDR, CDR2 SFDVKD. The CDR3 runs to 14 residues. The CDR3 nucleotides are TGTGCCACCAGTGATCCCAGTATCACCGGGGAGCTGTTTTTT. This gives the protein CATSDPSITGELFF.

About this clone: Other DNA sequences in the sample encode the same CDR3. CDR3: CASSPPQGYEQYF. The CDR3 DNA is TGTGCCAGCAGTCCCCCACAGGGTTACGAGCAGTACTTC. J is TRBJ2-7 and V is TRBV28, with a weak D call TRBD1 (6 bases). The germline V and J ends were trimmed by 5 bases and 4 bases, with 12 bases remaining between them. Germline V gives CDR1 MDHEN, CDR2 SYDVKM. CDR3 length: 13 residues.

There are a few counts of this clone. V is TRBV7-9 and J is TRBJ2-7; TRBD1 is a possible D gene (7 bases). Looked up from germline, CDR1 is SEHNR and CDR2 is FQNEAQ (reference sequence). V lost 8 bases, J lost 2 bases, and 22 bases lay in between. CDR3 size: 16 residues. The CDR3 nucleotides are TGTGCCAGCCGCTATTCCGGGGGTCAGGGGGCCTACGAGCAGTACTTC. It yields the protein CASRYSGGQGAYEQYF.

V and J are TRBV11-1 and TRBJ2-5; 10 positions agree with TRBD2. V shed 5 bases and J 2 bases; nucleotides not matched to a gene: 8. The CDR3 covers 16 residues. Germline V gives CDR1 SGHAT, CDR2 FQDESV (reference sequence). This CDR3 is CASSGQAGGPQETQYF. The CDR3 region has the DNA TGTGCCAGCAGCGGACAAGCGGGAGGGCCGCAAGAGACCCAGTACTTC.

The V and J genes are TRBV5-1 and TRBJ2-5; 13 bases are shared with TRBD2. The V segment lost 7 bases and the J segment 0 bases; nucleotides outside the gene matches: 12. The CDR3 covers 18 residues. Germline CDR1 and CDR2: SGHRS and YFSETQ. The CDR3 protein is CASGGGLGTSGNQETQYF. The CDR3 DNA follows: TGCGCCAGCGGTGGGGGGCTTGGGACTAGCGGGAACCAAGAGACCCAGTACTTC.

The chain uses TRBV7-6 and TRBJ2-7, with no clear D. The germline V and J ends were trimmed by 5 bases and 0 bases, with 8 bases remaining between them. The CDR3 runs 13 residues. Germline V CDR1 and CDR2: SGHVS, FNYEAQ. Here the CDR3 reads CASSPSVSYEQYF. The CDR3 coding sequence is TGTGCCAGCAGCCCCTCCGTCTCCTACGAGCAGTACTTC.

The rearrangement joins TRBV25-1 to TRBJ1-2; D is possibly TRBD1 (5 bases). The CDR3 has 15 amino acids. Germline CDR1 MGHDK, CDR2 SYGVNS. The V and J ends lost 1 base and 2 bases respectively, with 11 bases between them. The CDR3 loop reads CASSESSRVNYGYTF. CDR3 DNA sequence: TGTGCCAGCAGTGAATCGTCCAGGGTGAACTATGGCTACACCTTC.

This chain connects TRBV5-1 to TRBJ2-3, with TRBD2 matching 7 bases. The CDR3 length is 16 residues. The germline V gene has CDR1 SGHRS and CDR2 YFSETQ. V was clipped by 2 bases and J by 0 bases; unmatched bases: 6. CDR3 protein: CASSLAGLTSTDTQYF. The CDR3 DNA sequence: TGCGCCAGCAGCTTAGCGGGGCTGACTAGCACAGATACGCAGTATTTT.